This T cell receptor beta chain was recorded in a study of blood T cell repertoires in COVID-19. Background on the study: Nucleic acid was either cDNA or gDNA, and it came from T cells, B-cell-depleted T cells, or PBMCs.

The CDR3 has 14 residues. The V and J ends lost 0 bases and 4 bases respectively, with 10 bases between them. Germline V gene data show CDR1 as SGDLS and CDR2 as YYNGEE. Here immunoSEQ multiplex PCR was the method, and the copy in TCRdb shows in-frame clones only, minus some. The table has 170,000 or so clones, around 87% seen once. The TCR sequence derives from a woman aged 18-29 years who had recovered from COVID-19. The sample was peripheral blood. V usage is TRBV9 and J usage is TRBJ1-2; possible D gene TRBD1, 5 bases. The CDR3 region is CASSVAGSAYGYTF. CDR3 sequence (DNA): TGTGCCAGCAGCGTAGCAGGGTCCGCCTATGGCTACACCTTC.